This TCR beta chain came from a study of T cell repertoires in cytomegalovirus infection (dated by TCRdb to between 2018 and 2021). Background on the whole study: Peptide stimulations targeted recently identified HLA-C-restricted CMV epitopes, whose presentation resists viral immunomodulation, together with well-studied HLA-B-restricted epitopes. Because public TCR beta signatures pointed to carriage of CMV infection together with the matching HLA type, the HLA type of each donor mattered for the analysis.

The CDR3 runs 17 residues from the cysteine to the phenylalanine. Of all the DNA, just the CDR3 is kept, 51 bases in frame from base 1. The V and J ends are trimmed by 7 bases and 3 bases, leaving 24 bases between them. CDR1 and CDR2 are read off the germline V gene as ENHRY and SYGVKD. This clonotype is characterized as large (0.1 to 1%). Which antigen it targets is not known. Per-base qualities were not stored, and no clone one base away is much larger. The research as a whole found: The ex vivo response was dominated by HLA-C-restricted CMV-specific TCR beta clonotypes, and the single most frequent clonotype in two of eight donors was supplied by these HLA-C-restricted clonotypes. In both this cohort and an independent cohort of several hundred donors, the cumulative frequency of public TCR beta family members distinguished carriers of CMV infection plus the relevant HLA type.

Interpreted using the paper, the treatment or condition label stands for: in vitro stimulation with specific CMV peptide epitopes to enrich CMV-specific T cells. Sequencing was carried out with an Illumina HiSeq 1500. TCRdb redid the processing of the public reads, applying fastp at Q25 and MiXCR, and retained in-frame beta chains. Duplicate CDR3 protein sequences are folded into a single record with the most common DNA and genes. Across this sample there are 100,000 to 120,000 distinct CDR3 sequences, with over 25% seen only once. 41% of the sample goes to the ten largest clones. The sequencing here drew on CD8+ T cells from cultured PBMCs, taken from culture after CMV antigen stimulation. This chain joins TRBV10-3 to TRBJ1-2; there is no confident call for the D gene. The sequence derives from a human donor in good health (CMV status not recorded). Some clones in this sample may be carry-over from other donors' samples. The nucleotide sequence is TGTGCCATCACATTCGGAGGGAACTTGCTTGGTCACTATGGCTACACCTTC. The translation is CAITFGGNLLGHYGYTF.